This passage covers 12 T cell receptor beta chains from one sample sequenced in a study of blood T cells in healthy people across ages. A second 7 to 11 cycle PCR used barcoded and J-beta primers. One entry per CDR3 protein results from TCRdb running MiXCR on the 5' RACE reads. The data contain roughly 680,000 distinct CDR3 sequences, around 20% of them singletons. The sample was blood. The receptors derive from a man aged 65 to 79 in good health.

J is TRBJ1-1 and V is TRBV5-1; D is perhaps TRBD1 (6 bases). The CDR3 length is 14 residues. From germline, CDR1 is SGHRS and CDR2 YFSETQ. Trimming pared 3 bases from V and 5 bases from J, leaving 14 bases between. Written as DNA, the CDR3 is TGCGCCAGCAGCTGGGGGGCAGGGAGGACTGAAGCTTTCTTT. Encoded protein: CASSWGAGRTEAFF.

The sample holds many counts of this clonotype. The rearrangement uses TRBV7-2 and TRBJ2-5; D might be TRBD1 (5 bases). The CDR3 consists of 13 residues. Trimming took 1 base from V and 4 from J, leaving 7 bases between them. Germline V CDR1 and CDR2: SGHTA, FQGNSA. Here the CDR3 DNA reads TGTGCCAGCAGCTTAGTTCAGGGAGAGACCCAGTACTTC. Its translation: CASSLVQGETQYF.

Only a few counts were recorded for this clonotype. The V gene is TRBV3-1, the J gene TRBJ1-4; 9 bases map to TRBD1. The CDR3 runs 16 residues. V lost 1 base, J lost 6 bases, and 6 bases stayed unmatched. Per the germline V gene, CDR1 is LGHDT and CDR2 is YNNKEL (reference sequence). The CDR3 nucleotides are TGTGCCAGCAGCCAAGGTCTCCGGGACAGGGATGAAAAACTGTTTTTT. Protein product: CASSQGLRDRDEKLFF. The entire variable domain, with the rest obtained from reference TRBV3-1 and TRBJ1-4, is as follows: DTAVSQTPKYLVTQMGNDKSIKCEQNLGHDTMYWYKQDSKKFLKIMFSYNNKELIINETVPNRFSPKSPDKAHLNLHINSLELGDSAVYFCASSQGLRDRDEKLFFGSGTQLSVL.

This clonotype appeared a few times. The chain combines TRBV4-2 with TRBJ2-5; D ambiguous. The V gene's germline CDR1 is LGHNA and CDR2 YNFKEQ. Trimming cost V 1 base and J 0 bases, with 6 bases left between them. This CDR3 is built from 14 residues. The CDR3 nucleotides are TGTGCCAGCAGCCAAGGTACCAACCAAGAGACCCAGTACTTC. Its protein product is CASSQGTNQETQYF.

This clonotype has just a few counts. The rearrangement links TRBV29-1 to TRBJ2-1; 9 bases align to TRBD1. The last part of the DNA fits TRBJ2-7 better; the J call may be wrong. The length of the CDR3 is 13 residues. Germline assignment: CDR1 SQVTM and CDR2 ANQGSEA. As DNA, the CDR3 is TGCAGCGTTGAAATACAGGGGGCGGTCGAGCAGTACTTC. Translation gives CSVEIQGAVEQYF.

This clonotype was picked up a small number of times. The gene calls are TRBV7-2 and TRBJ2-5, with TRBD1 as a possible D gene (6 bases). The better agreement between TRBJ2-1 and the DNA end casts doubt on the J call. Germline CDR1 is SGHTA and CDR2 is FQGNSA. CDR3 size: 15 residues. CDR3 sequence: CASSPHQGNYNEQFF. The CDR3 nucleotides are TGTGCCAGCAGCCCTCACCAGGGGAATTACAATGAGCAGTTCTTC.

There are a few counts of this clonotype. The chain links TRBV5-1 to TRBJ1-6; D remains unclear. The CDR3 consists of 14 residues. Trimming took 2 bases from V and 6 from J, leaving 9 bases between them. Germline V lookup: CDR1 SGHRS, CDR2 YFSETQ. CDR3 sequence: CASSLGSGNSPLHF. CDR3 nucleotide sequence: TGCGCCAGCAGCTTAGGTTCCGGTAATTCACCCCTCCACTTT.

This clonotype was found a few times. The CDR3 DNA reads TGTGCCAGCAGTTACCGGCTAGCGGGAAACATTCAGTACTTC. This encodes CASSYRLAGNIQYF. This chain uses TRBV6-2 or TRBV6-3 with TRBJ2-4, with 8 bases fitting TRBD2. This CDR3 spans 14 amino acids. CDR1 is MNHEY and CDR2 is SVGEGT in the germline V gene. With V trimmed by 2 bases and J by 6 bases, 3 bases remained unmatched.

This clonotype was observed a handful of times. J is TRBJ2-2 and V is TRBV5-1; TRBD2 aligns across 10 bases. Germline V gene lookup returns CDR1 SGHRS and CDR2 YFSETQ. Trimming removed 2 bases from V and 0 bases from J; junction bases left unmatched: 4. This CDR3 has 17 amino acids. The CDR3 reads CASSFSGLAANTGELFF. The CDR3 DNA is TGCGCCAGCAGCTTTTCCGGACTAGCGGCGAACACCGGGGAGCTGTTTTTT.

The rearrangement joins TRBV14 to TRBJ2-2; D call uncertain. Germline V gene lookup returns CDR1 SGHDN and CDR2 FVKESK. The germline V and J ends were trimmed by 3 bases and 8 bases, with 10 bases remaining between them. The CDR3 runs to 13 residues. DNA for the CDR3: TGTGCCAGCAGCCAGAGGCTATCGGGGGAGCTGTTTTTT. Translation gives CASSQRLSGELFF.

The table lists this clonotype with many counts. V and J are TRBV3-1 and TRBJ2-7, with 9 bases matching TRBD2. Germline loops: CDR1 LGHDT, CDR2 YNNKEL (reference sequence). The V segment lost 5 bases and the J segment 4 bases; nucleotides outside the gene matches: 3. The CDR3 sequence is 13 residues long. CDR3 bases: TGTGCCAGCAGCGGCGGGAGGGGGTACGAGCAGTACTTC. Translation: CASSGGRGYEQYF.

This clonotype was counted between two and nine times. With a much larger clone just one base away, this may be a read error. The chain recombines TRBV28 with TRBJ2-5, with 7 positions matching TRBD1. The germline V gene has CDR1 MDHEN and CDR2 SYDVKM. CDR3 length: 15 amino acids. With V trimmed by 7 bases and J by 4 bases, 12 bases remained unmatched. The CDR3 region is CASTSSEQGRETQYF. The CDR3 nucleotides read TGTGCCAGCACCTCTTCAGAACAGGGGCGAGAGACCCAGTACTTC.